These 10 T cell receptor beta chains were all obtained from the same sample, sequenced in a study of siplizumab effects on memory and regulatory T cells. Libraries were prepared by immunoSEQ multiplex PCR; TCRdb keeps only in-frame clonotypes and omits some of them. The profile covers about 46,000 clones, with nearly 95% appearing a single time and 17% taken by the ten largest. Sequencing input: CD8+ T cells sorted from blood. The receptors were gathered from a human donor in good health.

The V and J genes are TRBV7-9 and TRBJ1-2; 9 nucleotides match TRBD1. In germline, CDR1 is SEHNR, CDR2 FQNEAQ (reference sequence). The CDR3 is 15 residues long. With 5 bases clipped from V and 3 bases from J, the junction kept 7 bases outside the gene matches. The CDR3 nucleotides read TGTGCCAGCAGCCCCACAGGGGGCGCGGACTATGGCTACACCTTC. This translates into CASSPTGGADYGYTF.

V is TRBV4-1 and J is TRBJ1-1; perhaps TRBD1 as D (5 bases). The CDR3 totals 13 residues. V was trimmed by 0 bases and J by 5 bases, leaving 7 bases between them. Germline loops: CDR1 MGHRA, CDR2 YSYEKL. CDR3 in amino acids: CASSQEWTTEAFF. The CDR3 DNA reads TGCGCCAGCAGCCAAGAATGGACAACTGAAGCTTTCTTT.

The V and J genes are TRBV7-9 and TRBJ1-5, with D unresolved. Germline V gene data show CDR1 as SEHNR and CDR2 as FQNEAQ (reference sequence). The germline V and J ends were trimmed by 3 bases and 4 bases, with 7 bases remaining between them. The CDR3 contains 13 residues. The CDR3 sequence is CASSLAQNQPQHF. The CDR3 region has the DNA TGTGCCAGCAGCTTGGCGCAAAATCAGCCCCAGCATTTT.

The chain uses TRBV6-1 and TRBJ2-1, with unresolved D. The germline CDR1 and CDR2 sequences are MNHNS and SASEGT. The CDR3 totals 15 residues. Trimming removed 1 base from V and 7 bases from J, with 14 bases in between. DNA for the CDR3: TGTGCCAGCAGTGAAGGGACGGGCTTTGGGAATGAGCAGTTCTTC. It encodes CASSEGTGFGNEQFF.

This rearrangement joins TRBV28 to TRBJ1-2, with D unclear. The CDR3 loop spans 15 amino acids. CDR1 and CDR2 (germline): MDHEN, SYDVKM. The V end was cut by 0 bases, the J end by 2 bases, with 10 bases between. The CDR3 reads CASSLWADTNYGYTF. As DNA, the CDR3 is TGTGCCAGCAGTTTATGGGCAGACACCAACTATGGCTACACCTTC.

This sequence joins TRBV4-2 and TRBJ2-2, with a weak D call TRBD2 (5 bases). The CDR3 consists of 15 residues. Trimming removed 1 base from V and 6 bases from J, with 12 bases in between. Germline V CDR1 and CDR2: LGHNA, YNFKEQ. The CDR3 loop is CASSQVTGIAGELFF. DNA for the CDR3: TGTGCCAGCAGCCAAGTCACCGGGATTGCCGGGGAGCTGTTTTTT.

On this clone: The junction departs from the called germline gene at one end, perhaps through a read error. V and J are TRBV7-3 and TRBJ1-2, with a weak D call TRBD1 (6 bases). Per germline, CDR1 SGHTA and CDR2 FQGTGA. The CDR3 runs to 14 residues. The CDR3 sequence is CASSVTGSGYGYTF. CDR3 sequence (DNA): TGTGCCAGCAGCGTAACAGGGTCGGGCTATGGCTACACCTTC. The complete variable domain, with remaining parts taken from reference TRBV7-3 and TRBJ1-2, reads GAGVSQTPSNKVTEKGKYVELRCDPISGHTALYWYRQSLGQGPEFLIYFQGTGAADDSGLPNDRFFAVRPEGSVSTLKIQRTERGDSAVYLCASSVTGSGYGYTFGSGTRLTVV.

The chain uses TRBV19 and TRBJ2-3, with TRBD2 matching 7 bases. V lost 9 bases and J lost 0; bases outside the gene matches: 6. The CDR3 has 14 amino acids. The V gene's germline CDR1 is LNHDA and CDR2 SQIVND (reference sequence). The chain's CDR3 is CASRDYLSTDTQYF. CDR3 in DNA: TGTGCCAGCCGGGACTACCTTAGCACAGATACGCAGTATTTT.

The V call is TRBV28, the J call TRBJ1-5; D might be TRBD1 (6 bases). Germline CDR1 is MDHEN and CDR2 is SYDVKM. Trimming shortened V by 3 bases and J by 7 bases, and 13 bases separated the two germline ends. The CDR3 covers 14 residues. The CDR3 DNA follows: TGTGCCAGCAGTTTTAGTCAGGGACACCAGCCCCAGCATTTT. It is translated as CASSFSQGHQPQHF.

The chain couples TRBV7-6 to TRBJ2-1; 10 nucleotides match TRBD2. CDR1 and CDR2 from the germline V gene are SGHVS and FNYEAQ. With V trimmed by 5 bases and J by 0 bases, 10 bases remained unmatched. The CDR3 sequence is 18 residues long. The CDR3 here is CASSQTSGTPFSYNEQFF. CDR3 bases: TGTGCCAGCAGCCAAACTAGCGGGACTCCCTTCTCCTACAATGAGCAGTTCTTC.